This T cell receptor (beta chain) was sequenced for a study of vaccination and CD4 T cells after COVID-19. For this clonotype: What it binds is not known.

CD4+ T cells that had been cultured provided DNA sequenced with the Oncomine TCR Beta short-read assay. From the PCR reads, TCRdb called clonotypes with MiXCR, one entry per CDR3 protein. The sample records 9,500 to 12,000 distinct CDR3 sequences, roughly 24% being singletons. Treatment noted: 10-day PBMC culture with coronavirus spike peptide pools or control peptides (ViraFEST assay). From germline, CDR1 is DFQATT and CDR2 SNEGSKA (reference sequence). Trimming took 6 bases from V and 3 from J; bases not matched to a gene: 7. The CDR3 has 15 amino acids. The sample in question was CD4+ T cells from blood, cultured in vitro, obtained after SARS-CoV-2 vaccination. The receptor was isolated from a human donor who had recovered from COVID-19. The J gene is TRBJ2-2, the V gene TRBV20-1; 10 nucleotides match TRBD2. In DNA form, the CDR3 reads TGCAGTGCCATCAGAGGGACTAGCGACACCGGGGAGCTGTTTTTT. Its translation is CSAIRGTSDTGELFF.